The 20 T cell receptor beta chains below come from one sample, sequenced in a study of T cell repertoires in cytomegalovirus infection. TCRdb reprocessed the reads with MiXCR, giving one entry per CDR3 protein. The sample consists of around 740,000 distinct CDR3 sequences, 35% to 40% of them appearing once. Specimen: PBMCs. The receptors here all came from a human donor in good health (CMV status not recorded). Some clones in this sample may be carry-over from other donors' samples.

This clonotype has a handful of counts. The CDR3 DNA reads TGTGCCAGCAGCGTAATGTCCCGACAGGGGGCCTACACTGAAGCTTTCTTT. Amino acids: CASSVMSRQGAYTEAFF. The rearrangement joins TRBV9 to TRBJ1-1; 10 bases fit TRBD1. This CDR3 spans 17 amino acids. Per the germline V gene, CDR1 is SGDLS and CDR2 is YYNGEE. Unmatched junction bases numbered 9, after V lost 1 base and J lost 3 bases. Full variable domain (rest looked up from reference TRBV9 and TRBJ1-1): DSGVTQTPKHLITATGQRVTLRCSPRSGDLSVYWYQQSLDQGLQFLIQYYNGEERAKGNILERFSAQQFPDLHSELNLSSLELGDSALYFCASSVMSRQGAYTEAFFGQGTRLTVV.

In regard to this clonotype: Sequence at one end of the junction differs from germline and may be a read error. The rearrangement joins TRBV7-3 to TRBJ1-5; 7 bases agree with TRBD1. This CDR3 has 14 residues. CDR1 SGHTA and CDR2 FQGTGA come from the germline V gene. The CDR3 nucleotides are TGTGCCAGCAGCTTGACAGGGCCCCATCAGCCCCAGCAGTTT. It is translated as CASSLTGPHQPQQF.

The chain employs TRBV19 and TRBJ1-1, with D possibly matching TRBD1 (6 bases). The CDR3 runs to 12 residues. Germline CDR1 reads LNHDA; CDR2 reads SQIVND (reference sequence). V gave up 10 bases and J gave up 1 base, with 10 bases separating them. Here the CDR3 reads CATAQGNTEAFF. CDR3 nucleotide sequence: TGTGCCACTGCACAGGGGAACACTGAAGCTTTCTTT. Full variable domain (rest looked up from reference TRBV19 and TRBJ1-1): DGGITQSPKYLFRKEGQNVTLSCEQNLNHDAMYWYRQDPGQGLRLIYYSQIVNDFQKGDIAEGYSVSREKKESFPLTVTSAQKNPTAFYLCATAQGNTEAFFGQGTRLTVV.

This clonotype showed up just a few times. Compared with germline, one end of the junction differs, possibly owing to a read error. V and J are TRBV12-3 or TRBV12-4 and TRBJ2-4; TRBD2 agrees at 8 bases. This CDR3 is 16 amino acids long. CDR3 loop: CASSVAGRLAKNIQYF. The CDR3 DNA follows: TGTGCCAGCAGTGTAGCGGGACGGTTAGCCAAAAACATTCAGTACTTC.

The CDR3 DNA reads TGTGCCAGCAGCTGGGGGGCCGGGGGTGGCAATCAGCCCCAGCATTTT. The encoded protein is CASSWGAGGGNQPQHF. The chain links TRBV5-6 to TRBJ1-5, with D tentatively TRBD1 (6 bases). V lost 3 bases, J lost 2 bases, and 15 bases lay in between. Germline CDR1 SGHDT, CDR2 YYEEEE. This CDR3 has 16 amino acids.

The chain carries TRBV29-1 and TRBJ2-1; D possibly corresponds to TRBD1 (6 bases). V gave up 2 bases and J gave up 6 bases, with 14 bases separating them. The CDR3 sequence is 14 residues long. Germline V gene data show CDR1 as SQVTM and CDR2 as ANQGSEA. The CDR3 loop reads CSVELVDRSNEQFF. The CDR3 bases are TGCAGCGTTGAATTAGTGGACAGAAGCAATGAGCAGTTCTTC.

This clonotype was counted only a few times. The V gene is TRBV7-2, the J gene TRBJ1-1; TRBD1 might be the D (5 bases). The CDR3 loop spans 13 amino acids. CDR1 and CDR2 from the germline V gene are SGHTA and FQGNSA. Trimming cost V 5 bases and J 11 bases, with 18 bases left between them. The CDR3 sequence is CASSPREGRGAFF. The CDR3 coding sequence is TGTGCCAGCAGCCCCCGGGAGGGGCGGGGGGCTTTCTTT.

This chain uses TRBV28 with TRBJ1-3, with D perhaps matching TRBD1 (6 bases). The CDR3 is 14 amino acids. V gave up 7 bases and J gave up 8 bases, with 18 bases separating them. CDR1 is MDHEN and CDR2 is SYDVKM in the germline V gene. In DNA form, the CDR3 reads TGTGCCAGCATGCCAGACAGGATGGTGCACACCATATATTTT. Residues: CASMPDRMVHTIYF. Full variable domain (remainder filled in from reference TRBV28 and TRBJ1-3): DVKVTQSSRYLVKRTGEKVFLECVQDMDHENMFWYRQDPGLGLRLIYFSYDVKMKEKGDIPEGYSVSREKKERFSLILESASTNQTSMYLCASMPDRMVHTIYFGEGSWLTVV.

The rearrangement links TRBV4-1 to TRBJ2-1; TRBD2 is a possible D gene (5 bases). The CDR3 consists of 15 residues. CDR1 and CDR2 (germline): MGHRA, YSYEKL. V was trimmed by 3 bases and J by 5 bases, leaving 14 bases between them. The CDR3 reads CASSQWSARDNEQFF. The CDR3 bases are TGCGCCAGCAGCCAGTGGAGCGCGAGGGACAATGAGCAGTTCTTC.

About this clonotype itself: One end of the junction varies from germline; a read error may be responsible. This sequence joins TRBV28 and TRBJ2-7, with TRBD1 matching 10 bases. The germline V gene encodes CDR1 MDHEN and CDR2 SYDVKM. The length of the CDR3 is 15 residues. The CDR3 region has the DNA TGTGCCAGCAGTGACAGGGGGCAGGGCTCCTACGAGCAGTCCTTC. Translation: CASSDRGQGSYEQSF.

This clonotype was seen just once. The rearrangement links TRBV20-1 to TRBJ2-1; D remains unclear. The V gene's germline CDR1 is DFQATT and CDR2 SNEGSKA (reference sequence). The CDR3 has 14 amino acids. V lost 1 base and J 8 bases, leaving 15 bases between the germline ends. CDR3 bases: TGCAGTGCTAGAGCCCACTCCGGCGGCTATGAGCAGTTCTTC. This translates into CSARAHSGGYEQFF.

This chain connects TRBV9 to TRBJ2-2, with TRBD2 matching 9 bases. CDR1 and CDR2 (germline): SGDLS, YYNGEE. With 0 bases clipped from V and 4 bases from J, the junction kept 1 base outside the gene matches. The CDR3 has 15 residues. CDR3 in amino acids: CASSVGAGGTGELFF. The CDR3 DNA is TGTGCCAGCAGCGTAGGAGCGGGGGGCACCGGGGAGCTGTTTTTT.

The chain joins TRBV12-3 or TRBV12-4 to TRBJ2-3, with 15 bases fitting TRBD2. The CDR3 runs to 17 residues. With 5 bases clipped from V and 4 bases from J, the junction kept 7 bases outside the gene matches. The CDR3, as DNA: TGTGCCAGCAGTCTCCCGGGACTAGCGGGAGGCGCAGATACGCAGTATTTT. Translating it yields CASSLPGLAGGADTQYF.

The genes are TRBV6-6 and TRBJ1-5; tentatively, D is TRBD1 (6 bases). The CDR3 is made up of 14 amino acids. Germline-derived CDR1 and CDR2 are MNHNY and SVGAGI (reference sequence). The germline V and J ends were trimmed by 11 bases and 5 bases, with 19 bases remaining between them. CDR3 coding DNA: TGTGCCCGTAACATGAACAGGGTCCATCAGCCCCAGCATTTT. Translated, it gives CARNMNRVHQPQHF.

The chain carries TRBV5-1 and TRBJ2-7; TRBD2 is a possible D gene (7 bases). The CDR3 extends over 15 amino acids. Trimming pared 4 bases from V and 1 base from J, leaving 15 bases between. Germline lookup yields CDR1 SGHRS and CDR2 YFSETQ. The CDR3 DNA reads TGCGCCAGCAGCAGGGGAGGGGGACTTTCCTACGAGCAGTACTTC. It codes for CASSRGGGLSYEQYF.

The rearrangement uses TRBV20-1 and TRBJ1-5, with D perhaps matching TRBD1 (5 bases). CDR3 length: 17 amino acids. CDR1 is DFQATT, CDR2 SNEGSKA, per germline (reference sequence). The germline V and J ends were trimmed by 6 bases and 9 bases, with 30 bases remaining between them. CDR3 sequence: CSAALGFLGLGGGPQHF. CDR3 nucleotides: TGCAGTGCAGCACTAGGTTTCCTGGGACTCGGGGGAGGGCCCCAGCATTTT.

The CDR3 nucleotides read TGTGCCAGTAGTATTTCGAGGGGGTACGAGCAGTACTTC. It translates to CASSISRGYEQYF. This chain links TRBV19 with TRBJ2-7; D may be TRBD1 (6 bases). There are 13 residues in the CDR3. With 3 bases removed from V and 4 bases from J, the gap between germline ends came to 10 bases. Germline loops: CDR1 LNHDA, CDR2 SQIVND (reference sequence).

About this clonotype itself: At one end the junction does not follow the germline gene, possibly because of a read error. The chain combines TRBV11-2 with TRBJ2-7, with 8 bases aligning to TRBD1. The CDR3 consists of 13 residues. Germline CDR1 is SGHAT and CDR2 is FQNNGV. CDR3 sequence reads: CASSTTGAPSSDF. CDR3 in DNA: TGTGCCAGCAGCACGACAGGGGCCCCGTCGTCAGACTTC. Together with reference TRBV11-2 and TRBJ2-7, the CDR3 gives the full variable domain: EAGVAQSPRYKIIEKRQSVAFWCNPISGHATLYWYQQILGQGPKLLIQFQNNGVVDDSQLPKDRFSAERLKGVDSTLKIQPAKLEDSAVYLCASSTTGAPSSDFGPGTRLTVT.

The chain carries TRBV6-5 and TRBJ2-4, with D unclear. Between the trimmed V and J ends, which lost 2 bases and 12 bases, there was a span of 14 bases. CDR1 is MNHEY and CDR2 is SVGAGI in the germline V gene. The CDR3 consists of 13 residues. The CDR3 DNA reads as TGTGCCAGCAGTTACGACGGTTTCCAACCTCAGTACTTC. Translating it yields CASSYDGFQPQYF.

This sequence joins TRBV7-9 and TRBJ2-7; maybe TRBD1 (6 bases). V shed 6 bases and J shed 2 bases, with 14 bases lying between them. CDR1 is SEHNR, CDR2 FQNEAQ, per germline (reference sequence). The CDR3 has 14 amino acids. In DNA form, the CDR3 reads TGTGCCAGCAGTTCCCAGGGGCAAACCTACGAGCAGTACTTC. Protein product: CASSSQGQTYEQYF.